Listed here are 12 T cell receptor beta chains from one sample, sequenced in a study of blood T cell repertoires in COVID-19. Profiled with immunoSEQ multiplex PCR; TCRdb holds only in-frame clones, not every one. This sample yields about 74,000 clones, of which about 90% are seen a single time; around 0.93% belongs to the top ten. Sequenced material: peripheral blood. These receptors originate from a woman in her 50s in a cohort sampled during active COVID-19.

In this sample, this clone turned up once. The CDR3 reads CASSQLGPGELFF. CDR3 nucleotides: TGTGCCAGCAGCCAACTGGGCCCCGGGGAGCTGTTTTTT. The chain links TRBV9 to TRBJ2-2; D unclear. CDR3 length equals 13 residues. V lost 4 bases to trimming and J lost 6 bases, with 10 bases between them. Germline values: CDR1 SGDLS, CDR2 YYNGEE.

CDR3: CASSPNRRGNTEAFF. CDR3 nucleotide sequence: TGTGCCAGCAGTCCTAACAGGCGGGGGAACACTGAAGCTTTCTTT. The chain employs TRBV27 and TRBJ1-1, with D tentatively TRBD1 (5 bases). CDR1 MNHEY and CDR2 SMNVEV come from the germline V gene (reference sequence). This CDR3 comprises 15 residues. The germline V and J ends were trimmed by 5 bases and 1 base, with 14 bases remaining between them.

The chain carries TRBV18 and TRBJ1-1; 8 bases match TRBD1. The CDR3 consists of 16 residues. V shed 0 bases and J 4 bases; nucleotides not matched to a gene: 7. CDR1 is KGHSH and CDR2 is LQKENI in the germline V gene. The CDR3 bases are TGTGCCAGCTCACCACCGACAGGGGATTGGGGCACTGAAGCTTTCTTT. Translating gives CASSPPTGDWGTEAFF.

The rearrangement uses TRBV27 and TRBJ2-5; TRBD1 agrees at 8 bases. From germline, CDR1 is MNHEY and CDR2 SMNVEV (reference sequence). The CDR3 covers 14 residues. The V and J ends lost 5 bases and 4 bases, in that order; junction bases with no gene match: 6. As DNA, the CDR3 is TGTGCCAGCAGTCGGCAGGGGGCTAGAGAGACCCAGTACTTC. It encodes CASSRQGARETQYF.

This sequence joins TRBV6-4 and TRBJ2-3; TRBD2 aligns across 8 bases. The CDR3 is made up of 17 amino acids. V shed 6 bases, J shed 4 bases, and the junction held 15 bases outside the gene matches. CDR1 and CDR2 (germline): MRHNA, SNTAGT. The CDR3 loop is CASRGRAGLAVADTQYF. The CDR3 nucleotides read TGTGCCAGCAGGGGGAGGGCAGGACTAGCAGTGGCAGATACGCAGTATTTT.

This chain links TRBV7-3 with TRBJ1-1; maybe TRBD1 (6 bases). CDR1 SGHTA and CDR2 FQGTGA come from the germline V gene. The V end lost 6 bases, the J end lost 1 base, and 9 bases lay between the germline ends. The CDR3 runs 13 residues. The CDR3 sequence: CASRWDKNTEAFF. In DNA, the CDR3 is TGTGCCAGCAGGTGGGACAAGAACACTGAAGCTTTCTTT. The complete variable domain, with remaining parts taken from reference TRBV7-3 and TRBJ1-1, reads GAGVSQTPSNKVTEKGKYVELRCDPISGHTALYWYRQSLGQGPEFLIYFQGTGAADDSGLPNDRFFAVRPEGSVSTLKIQRTERGDSAVYLCASRWDKNTEAFFGQGTRLTVV.

The sample holds one count of this clone. V and J are TRBV15 and TRBJ1-1, with unresolved D. CDR3 size: 13 residues. Trimming took off 2 bases at V and 4 bases at J, with 8 bases between the two ends. Germline loops: CDR1 LNHNV, CDR2 YYDKDF (reference sequence). The CDR3 loop reads CATSRKSVTEAFF. Written as DNA, the CDR3 is TGTGCCACCAGCAGAAAATCGGTCACTGAAGCTTTCTTT.

The chain employs TRBV20-1 and TRBJ1-2, with D perhaps TRBD1 (6 bases). The CDR3 runs to 10 residues. Germline V CDR1 and CDR2: DFQATT, SNEGSKA (reference sequence). Trimming left V 5 bases short and J 8 bases short, with 9 bases between. The CDR3 DNA reads as TGCAGTGCTTATACAGGGGGCTACACCTTC. This gives the protein CSAYTGGYTF.

This clone was counted only a few times. The chain is built from TRBV3-1 (or the pseudogene TRBV3-2) and TRBJ1-6, with 7 bases lining up with TRBD1. CDR1 is LGHDT and CDR2 is YNNKEL in the germline V gene (reference sequence). This CDR3 region has 15 residues. With 3 bases clipped from V and 4 bases from J, the junction kept 3 bases outside the gene matches. CDR3 region: CASSHGGQYNSPLHF. In nucleotides, the CDR3 is TGTGCCAGCAGCCATGGGGGACAGTATAATTCACCCCTCCACTTT.

This rearrangement joins TRBV3-1 (or the pseudogene TRBV3-2) to TRBJ2-1; the D is unclear. The CDR3 has 15 residues. The germline V gene encodes CDR1 LGHDT and CDR2 YNNKEL (reference sequence). V lost 4 bases and J lost 2, with 12 bases in between. As DNA, the CDR3 is TGTGCCAGCAGCCCCAGCAGCGCCCCCTACAATGAGCAGTTCTTC. Protein product: CASSPSSAPYNEQFF.

This chain's CDR3 is CASSKVDGGPQHF. The CDR3, as DNA: TGTGCCAGCAGCAAAGTCGACGGGGGGCCCCAGCATTTT. The chain joins TRBV21-1 to TRBJ1-5. TRBV21-1 is an annotated pseudogene. This CDR3 contains 13 residues.

V and J are TRBV28 and TRBJ2-2; possible D gene TRBD2, 5 bases. Germline CDR1 reads MDHEN; CDR2 reads SYDVKM. The CDR3 sequence is 15 residues long. Trimming took 5 bases from V and 3 from J, leaving 13 bases between them. CDR3 in amino acids: CASSPWTDHTGELFF. The CDR3 coding sequence is TGTGCCAGCAGTCCATGGACTGATCACACCGGGGAGCTGTTTTTT.